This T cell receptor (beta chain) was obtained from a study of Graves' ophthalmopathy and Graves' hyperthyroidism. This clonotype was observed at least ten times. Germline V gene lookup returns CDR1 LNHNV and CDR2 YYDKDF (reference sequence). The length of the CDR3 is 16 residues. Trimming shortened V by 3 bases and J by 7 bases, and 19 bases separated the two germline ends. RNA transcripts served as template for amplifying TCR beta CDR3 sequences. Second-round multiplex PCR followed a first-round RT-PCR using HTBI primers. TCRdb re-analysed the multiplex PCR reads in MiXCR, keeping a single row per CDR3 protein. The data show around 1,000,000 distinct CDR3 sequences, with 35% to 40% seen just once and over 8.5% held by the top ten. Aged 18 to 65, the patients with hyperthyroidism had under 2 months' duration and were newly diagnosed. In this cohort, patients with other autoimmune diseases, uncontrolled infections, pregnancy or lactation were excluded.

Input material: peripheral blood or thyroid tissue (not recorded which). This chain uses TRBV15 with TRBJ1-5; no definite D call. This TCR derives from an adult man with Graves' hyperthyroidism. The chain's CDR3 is CATSSPARVVGQPQHF. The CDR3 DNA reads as TGTGCCACCAGCAGTCCCGCGAGGGTTGTCGGGCAGCCCCAGCATTTT.